The clone carrying this TCR beta chain came up a few times. Its antigen remains unidentified. This sample is part of a study of cytotoxic CD8 clonotypes in ibrutinib-treated CLL. Study as a whole: Among responders, roughly 25 were partial and 2 complete; after median approximately 68 months, around 14 stayed remitted and roughly twelve progressed.

The junction had 9 bases not matched to a gene; V was cut back by 4 bases and J by 4 bases. The CDR3 runs to 16 residues. The germline V gene has CDR1 LGHNA and CDR2 YNFKEQ. General study points: Clonality was elevated at ibrutinib response and had returned toward baseline at progression.

TCR beta libraries used roughly 2.2 micrograms of genomic DNA from cryopreserved PBMCs. The targeted sequencing depth was 1 in 200,000 to 1 in 1 million T cells. The method was immunoSEQ multiplex PCR; TCRdb's version includes in-frame clones alone and lacks a portion of them. The sample has about 24,000 clones; just under 80% are singletons. This sequence originates from a human donor with chronic lymphocytic leukemia. The chain uses TRBV4-2 and TRBJ2-2; TRBD1 matches 7 bases. The specimen was PBMCs, collected before ibrutinib treatment. CDR3 sequence reads: CASSPPTGSGTGELFF. The CDR3 DNA reads TGTGCCAGCAGCCCCCCGACAGGGTCGGGCACCGGGGAGCTGTTTTTT.